The clone carrying this T cell receptor beta chain was seen repeatedly, ten times or more. Its specificity is unknown. Genomic DNA was the source, and TCR beta CDR3 was amplified from it by two-round multiplex PCR. First-round PCR used primers specific to each TRBV and TRBJ gene. Each CDR3 protein is one row after TCRdb ran MiXCR on the multiplex PCR reads. Counted here are around 19,000 distinct CDR3 sequences, roughly two fifths occurring once; the ten biggest clones make up 35% to 50%. The record originates from a study of prognosis after radiotherapy for stage I lung cancer. About the research overall: Medically, all non-small cell lung cancer patients were deemed inoperable. After radiotherapy, distant metastases were seen in a handful of patients (median roughly seven months), and no significant progression was seen in some 15.

General observations from the study: The median unique TCR clone count dropped from approximately 10,000 to 7,000 after stereotactic body radiation therapy.

The CDR3 covers 15 residues. J gave up 4 bases and V 3 bases, and 9 bases lay outside the gene matches. CDR1 and CDR2 (germline): DFQATT, SNEGSKA (reference sequence). This TCR was recovered from a donor at least 50 years old with non-small cell lung cancer. The specimen comprised PBMCs, sampled before or after stereotactic body radiation therapy (not recorded which). The V gene is TRBV20-1, the J gene TRBJ2-3; 8 nucleotides match TRBD2. As DNA, the CDR3 is TGCAGTGCTAGGGGCGGGGGGAGCCGGCCAGATACGCAGTATTTT. As protein: CSARGGGSRPDTQYF.